This T cell receptor (beta chain) was sequenced for a study of T cell responses to AZD1222 COVID-19 vaccine. Findings of the study overall: White British ancestry dominated among donors, who included more females, and clonal diversity was possibly underestimated. All repertoire sampling was performed exclusively after the peak T cell response. Close to half of spike-specific TCRs reportedly recognize unmutated variant regions. Spike-specific TCRs gained breadth and depth after people received two AZD1222 doses.

The CDR3 sequence is 12 residues long. Germline V gives CDR1 MGHRA, CDR2 YSYEKL. Trimming shortened V by 0 bases and J by 8 bases, and 7 bases separated the two germline ends. In the case of this clone: Its antigen is not known.

Sequenced by immunoSEQ multiplex PCR; TCRdb stores in-frame clones only, minus some. The table includes about 140,000 clones, roughly 93% detected once. The TCR originated in an adult who had recovered from COVID-19. Sequences were derived from peripheral blood, sampled after recovery from COVID-19. This chain uses TRBV4-1 with TRBJ1-2, with no clear D. CDR3 protein: CASSQDESGYTF. For the CDR3, the DNA is TGCGCCAGCAGCCAAGATGAGAGCGGCTACACCTTC.